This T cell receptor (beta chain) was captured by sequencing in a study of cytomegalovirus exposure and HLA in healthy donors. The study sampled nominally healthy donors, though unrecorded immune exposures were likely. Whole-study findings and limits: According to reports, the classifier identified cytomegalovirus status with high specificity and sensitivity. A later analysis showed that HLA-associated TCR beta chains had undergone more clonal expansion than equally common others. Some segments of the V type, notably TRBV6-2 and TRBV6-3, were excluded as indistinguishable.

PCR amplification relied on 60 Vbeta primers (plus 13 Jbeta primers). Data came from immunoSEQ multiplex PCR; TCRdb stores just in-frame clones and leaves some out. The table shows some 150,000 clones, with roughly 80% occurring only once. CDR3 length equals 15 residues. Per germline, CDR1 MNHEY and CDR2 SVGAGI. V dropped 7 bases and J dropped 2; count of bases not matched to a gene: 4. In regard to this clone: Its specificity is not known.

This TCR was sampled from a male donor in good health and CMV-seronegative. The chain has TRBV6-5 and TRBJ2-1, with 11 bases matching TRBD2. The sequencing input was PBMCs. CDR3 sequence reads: CASTPGLAAYNEQFF. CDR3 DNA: TGTGCCAGCACCCCGGGACTAGCGGCCTACAATGAGCAGTTCTTC.